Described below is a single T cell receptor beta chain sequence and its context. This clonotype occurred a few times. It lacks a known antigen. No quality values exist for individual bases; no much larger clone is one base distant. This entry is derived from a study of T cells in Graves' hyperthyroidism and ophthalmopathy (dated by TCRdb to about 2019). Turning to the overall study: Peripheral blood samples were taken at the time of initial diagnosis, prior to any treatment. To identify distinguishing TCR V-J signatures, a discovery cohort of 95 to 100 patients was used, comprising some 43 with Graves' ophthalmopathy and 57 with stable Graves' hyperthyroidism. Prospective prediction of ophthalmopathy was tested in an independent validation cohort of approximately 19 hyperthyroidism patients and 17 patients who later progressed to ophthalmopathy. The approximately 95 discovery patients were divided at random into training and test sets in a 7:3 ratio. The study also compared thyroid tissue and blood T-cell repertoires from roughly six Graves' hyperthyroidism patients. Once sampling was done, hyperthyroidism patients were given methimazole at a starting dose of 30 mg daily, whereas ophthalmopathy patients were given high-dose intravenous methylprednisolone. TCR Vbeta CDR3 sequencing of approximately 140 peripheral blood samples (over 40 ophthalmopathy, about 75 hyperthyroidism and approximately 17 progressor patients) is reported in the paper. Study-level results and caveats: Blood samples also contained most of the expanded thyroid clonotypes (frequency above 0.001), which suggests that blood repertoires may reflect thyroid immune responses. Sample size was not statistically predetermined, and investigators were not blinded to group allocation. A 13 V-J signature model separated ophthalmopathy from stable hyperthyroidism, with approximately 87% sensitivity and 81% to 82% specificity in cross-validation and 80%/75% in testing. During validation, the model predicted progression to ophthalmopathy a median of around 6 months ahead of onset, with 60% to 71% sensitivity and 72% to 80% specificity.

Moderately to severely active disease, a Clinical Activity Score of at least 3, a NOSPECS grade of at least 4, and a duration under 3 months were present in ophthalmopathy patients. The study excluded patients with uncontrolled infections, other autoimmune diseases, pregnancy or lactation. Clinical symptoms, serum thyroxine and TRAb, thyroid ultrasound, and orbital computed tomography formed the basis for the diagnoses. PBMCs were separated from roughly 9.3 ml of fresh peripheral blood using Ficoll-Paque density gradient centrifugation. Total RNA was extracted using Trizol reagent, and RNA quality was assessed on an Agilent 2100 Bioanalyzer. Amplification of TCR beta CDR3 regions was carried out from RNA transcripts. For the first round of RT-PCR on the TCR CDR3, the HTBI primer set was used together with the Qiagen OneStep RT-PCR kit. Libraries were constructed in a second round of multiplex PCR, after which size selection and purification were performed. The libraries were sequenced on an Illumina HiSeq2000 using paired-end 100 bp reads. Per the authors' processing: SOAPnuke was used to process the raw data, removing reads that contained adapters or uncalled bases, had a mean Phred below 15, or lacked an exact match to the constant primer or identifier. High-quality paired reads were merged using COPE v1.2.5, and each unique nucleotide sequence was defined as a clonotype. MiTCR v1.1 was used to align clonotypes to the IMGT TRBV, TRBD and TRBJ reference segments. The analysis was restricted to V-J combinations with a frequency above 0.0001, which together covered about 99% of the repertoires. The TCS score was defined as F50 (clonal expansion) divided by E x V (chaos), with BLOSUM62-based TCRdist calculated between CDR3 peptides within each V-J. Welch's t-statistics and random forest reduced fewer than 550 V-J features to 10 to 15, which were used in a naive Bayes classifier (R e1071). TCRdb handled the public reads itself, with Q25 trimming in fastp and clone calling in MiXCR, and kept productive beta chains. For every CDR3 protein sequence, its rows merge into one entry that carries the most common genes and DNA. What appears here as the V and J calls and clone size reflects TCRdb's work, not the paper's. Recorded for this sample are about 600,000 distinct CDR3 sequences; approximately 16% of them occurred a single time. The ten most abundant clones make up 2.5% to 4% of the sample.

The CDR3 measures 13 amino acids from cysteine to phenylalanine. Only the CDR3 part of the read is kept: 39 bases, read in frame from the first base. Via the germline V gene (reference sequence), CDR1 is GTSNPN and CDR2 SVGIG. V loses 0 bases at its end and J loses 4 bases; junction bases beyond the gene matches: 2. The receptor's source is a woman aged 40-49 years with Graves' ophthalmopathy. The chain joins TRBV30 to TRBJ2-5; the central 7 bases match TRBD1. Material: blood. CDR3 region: CAWSVRGRETQYF. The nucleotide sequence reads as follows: TGTGCCTGGAGTGTTAGGGGGCGAGAGACCCAGTACTTC.